One sample yielded the 15 T cell receptor beta chains listed below, sequenced in a study of blood T cell repertoires in COVID-19. Using immunoSEQ multiplex PCR, the repertoire was profiled, and TCRdb retains in-frame clones only, with some absent. The sample holds roughly 190,000 clones, around 84% seen once. Material for sequencing was peripheral blood. All receptors derive from a woman in her sixties or seventies with COVID-19, enrolled during active disease.

This rearrangement joins TRBV6-1 to TRBJ2-3, with D maybe TRBD2 (5 bases). The CDR3 runs 17 residues. The ends were cut back, 1 base at V and 2 bases at J, with 16 bases in the middle. Germline CDR1 and CDR2: MNHNS and SASEGT. The CDR3: CASSEVPPAAYTDTQYF. As DNA, the CDR3 is TGTGCCAGCAGTGAAGTCCCTCCAGCGGCCTACACAGATACGCAGTATTTT.

This chain uses TRBV19 with TRBJ2-1; perhaps TRBD2 as D (6 bases). CDR1 and CDR2 (germline): LNHDA, SQIVND (reference sequence). The V and J ends lost 7 bases and 6 bases respectively, with 16 bases between them. This CDR3 contains 14 residues. CDR3 bases: TGTGCCAGTATGGAGGGACCACCAGGCAATGAGCAGTTCTTC. It yields the protein CASMEGPPGNEQFF.

This clone is a singleton in its sample. The V and J genes are TRBV27 and TRBJ1-2, with 9 bases that match TRBD1. The germline gives CDR1 MNHEY, CDR2 SMNVEV (reference sequence). CDR3 size: 15 residues. J was trimmed by 4 bases and V by 5 bases; bases with no gene match: 8. In DNA, the CDR3 is TGTGCCAGCAGTCCCTACAGGGGGCGCACCTATGGCTACACCTTC. Translated, it gives CASSPYRGRTYGYTF.

This chain uses TRBV11-3 with TRBJ1-1; the match to TRBD1 covers 7 bases. This CDR3 comprises 12 residues. The V segment lost 4 bases and the J segment 8 bases; nucleotides outside the gene matches: 4. CDR1 is SGHNT and CDR2 is YENEEA in the germline V gene. The CDR3 loop reads CASSSGTEEAFF. CDR3 coding DNA: TGTGCCAGCAGCTCCGGGACAGAAGAAGCTTTCTTT.

The J gene is TRBJ2-7, the V gene TRBV27, with D perhaps TRBD1 (6 bases). V was cut by 3 bases and J by 2 bases, with 14 bases left in between. The CDR3 length is 15 residues. In germline, CDR1 is MNHEY, CDR2 SMNVEV (reference sequence). CDR3 loop: CASSLSQGIPYEQYF. The CDR3 DNA is TGTGCCAGCAGTTTGTCTCAGGGGATCCCCTACGAGCAGTACTTC.

For this clone: Other DNA sequences in this sample translate to the same CDR3. The chain joins TRBV6-1 to TRBJ2-5, with D possibly TRBD1 on 6 matching bases. Between the trimmed V and J ends, which lost 3 bases and 2 bases, there was a span of 7 bases. This CDR3 has 13 amino acids. CDR1 MNHNS and CDR2 SASEGT come from the germline V gene. CDR3 residues: CASSDRGQETQYF. In DNA form, the CDR3 reads TGTGCCAGCAGTGACAGGGGTCAAGAGACCCAGTACTTC.

The chain links TRBV7-8 to TRBJ1-1, with a possible D match to TRBD1 (6 bases). CDR3 length: 16 amino acids. Germline lookup yields CDR1 SGHVS and CDR2 FQNEAQ. V was pared by 6 bases and J by 1 base, with 18 bases between. The CDR3: CASSLHPGARNTEAFF. CDR3 DNA: TGTGCCAGCAGTTTACACCCAGGGGCGAGGAACACTGAAGCTTTCTTT.

The chain employs TRBV18 and TRBJ2-2; D gene unclear. CDR3 length: 14 residues. Trimming shortened V by 3 bases and J by 9 bases, and 14 bases separated the two germline ends. The germline CDR1 and CDR2 sequences are KGHSH and LQKENI. The CDR3 coding sequence is TGTGCCAGCTCACCCTCGAAACTGGTCAGGGAGCTGTTTTTT. Protein product: CASSPSKLVRELFF.

The chain couples TRBV24-1 to TRBJ2-2; D ambiguous. The germline CDR1 and CDR2 sequences are KGHDR and SFDVKD. The CDR3 has 15 amino acids. Between the trimmed V and J ends, which lost 3 bases and 4 bases, there was a span of 11 bases. The CDR3 bases are TGTGCCACCAGTGATCCAAGAGGATTCACCGGGGAGCTGTTTTTT. Protein product: CATSDPRGFTGELFF.

V gene TRBV5-8 combines with J gene TRBJ1-2, with a tentative D call TRBD1 (6 bases). V was trimmed by 4 bases and J by 6 bases, leaving 16 bases between them. This CDR3 is built from 14 residues. Germline CDR1 reads SGHTS; CDR2 reads YDEGEE. CDR3 DNA sequence: TGTGCCAGCAGCCTACAGGGTCGGGTCGATGGCTACACCTTC. This translates into CASSLQGRVDGYTF.

This CDR3 is CASSLEVGSSYEQYF. In nucleotides, the CDR3 is TGTGCCAGCAGTTTAGAGGTCGGCAGCTCCTACGAGCAGTACTTC. This chain connects TRBV28 to TRBJ2-7; no firm D call. This CDR3 is built from 15 residues. V was clipped by 2 bases and J by 0 bases, with 11 bases between them. Per the germline V gene, CDR1 is MDHEN and CDR2 is SYDVKM. Complete variable domain (other parts from reference TRBV28 and TRBJ2-7): DVKVTQSSRYLVKRTGEKVFLECVQDMDHENMFWYRQDPGLGLRLIYFSYDVKMKEKGDIPEGYSVSREKKERFSLILESASTNQTSMYLCASSLEVGSSYEQYFGPGTRLTVT.

This clone was found once. The CDR3 protein is CASTFSPDQPQHF. The CDR3 DNA is TGTGCCAGCACTTTCTCCCCCGATCAGCCCCAGCATTTT. This rearrangement joins TRBV2 to TRBJ1-5; no clear D gene. CDR1 and CDR2 from the germline V gene are SNHLY and FYNNEI. The germline V and J ends were trimmed by 7 bases and 5 bases, with 12 bases remaining between them. This CDR3 region has 13 residues.

This clone appeared a few times. The chain has TRBV6-5 and TRBJ1-2, with 8 positions matching TRBD1. In germline, CDR1 is MNHEY, CDR2 SVGAGI. Trimming at V came to 2 bases and at J to 8 bases, leaving 7 bases not matched to a gene. The CDR3 spans 14 residues. The CDR3 DNA follows: TGTGCCAGCAGTTACAATCTGGACAGGGACGGCTACACCTTC. This translates into CASSYNLDRDGYTF.

This clone has more than one count but fewer than ten. The rearrangement uses TRBV3-1 (or the pseudogene TRBV3-2) and TRBJ1-4, with a weak D call TRBD1 (5 bases). V lost 3 bases and J lost 6, with 14 bases in between. The CDR3 consists of 15 residues. Looked up from germline, CDR1 is LGHDT and CDR2 is YNNKEL (reference sequence). CDR3 DNA sequence: TGTGCCAGCAGCCAGGCCCCAGGGCGGTATGAAAAACTGTTTTTT. It is translated as CASSQAPGRYEKLFF.

The J gene is TRBJ1-3, the V gene TRBV4-1, with 8 bases fitting TRBD1. V lost 4 bases and J lost 3; bases outside the gene matches: 11. This CDR3 spans 17 amino acids. Germline CDR1 MGHRA, CDR2 YSYEKL. The CDR3 sequence is CASSRFGQGNVGNTIYF. DNA of the CDR3: TGCGCCAGCAGCCGCTTTGGACAGGGTAACGTTGGAAACACCATATATTTT.